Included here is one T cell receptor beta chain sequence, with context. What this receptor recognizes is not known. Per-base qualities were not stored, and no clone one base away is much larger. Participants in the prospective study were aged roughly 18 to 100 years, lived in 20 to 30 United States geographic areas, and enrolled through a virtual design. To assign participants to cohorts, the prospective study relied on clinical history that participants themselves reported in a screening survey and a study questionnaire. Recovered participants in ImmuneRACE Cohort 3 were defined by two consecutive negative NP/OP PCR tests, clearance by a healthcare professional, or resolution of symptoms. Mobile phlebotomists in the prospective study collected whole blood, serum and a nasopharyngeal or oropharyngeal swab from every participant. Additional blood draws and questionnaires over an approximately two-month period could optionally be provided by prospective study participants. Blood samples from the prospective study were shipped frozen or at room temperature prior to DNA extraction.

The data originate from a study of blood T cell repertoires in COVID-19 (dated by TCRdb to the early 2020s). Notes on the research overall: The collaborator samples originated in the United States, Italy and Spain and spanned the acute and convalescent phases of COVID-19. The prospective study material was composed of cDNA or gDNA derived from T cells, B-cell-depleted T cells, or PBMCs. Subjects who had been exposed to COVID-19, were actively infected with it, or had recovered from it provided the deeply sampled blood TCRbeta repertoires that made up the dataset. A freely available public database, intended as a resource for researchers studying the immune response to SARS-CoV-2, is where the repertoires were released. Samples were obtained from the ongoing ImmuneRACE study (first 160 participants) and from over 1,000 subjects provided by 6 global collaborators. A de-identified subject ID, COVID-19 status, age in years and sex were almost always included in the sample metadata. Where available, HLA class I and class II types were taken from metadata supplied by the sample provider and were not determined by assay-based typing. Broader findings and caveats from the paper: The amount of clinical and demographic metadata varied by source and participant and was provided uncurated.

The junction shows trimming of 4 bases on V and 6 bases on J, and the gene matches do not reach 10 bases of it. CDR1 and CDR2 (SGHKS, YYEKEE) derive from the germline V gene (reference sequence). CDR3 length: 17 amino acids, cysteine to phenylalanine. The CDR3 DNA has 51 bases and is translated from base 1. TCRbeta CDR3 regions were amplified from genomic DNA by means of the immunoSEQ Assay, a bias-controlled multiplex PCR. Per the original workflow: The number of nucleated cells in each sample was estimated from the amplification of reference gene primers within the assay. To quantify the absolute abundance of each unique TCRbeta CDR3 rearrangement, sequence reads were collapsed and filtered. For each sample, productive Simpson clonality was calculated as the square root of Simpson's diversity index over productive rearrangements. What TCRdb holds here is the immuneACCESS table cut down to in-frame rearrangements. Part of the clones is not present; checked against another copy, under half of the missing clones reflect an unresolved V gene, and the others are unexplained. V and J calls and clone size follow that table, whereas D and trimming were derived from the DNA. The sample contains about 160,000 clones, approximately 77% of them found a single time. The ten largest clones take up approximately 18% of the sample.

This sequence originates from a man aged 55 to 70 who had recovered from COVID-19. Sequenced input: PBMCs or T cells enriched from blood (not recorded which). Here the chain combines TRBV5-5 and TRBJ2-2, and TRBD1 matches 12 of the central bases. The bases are TGTGCCAGCAGCCTCACCGGGACAGGGGGCTCGGCCGGGGAGCTGTTTTTT. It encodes CASSLTGTGGSAGELFF.